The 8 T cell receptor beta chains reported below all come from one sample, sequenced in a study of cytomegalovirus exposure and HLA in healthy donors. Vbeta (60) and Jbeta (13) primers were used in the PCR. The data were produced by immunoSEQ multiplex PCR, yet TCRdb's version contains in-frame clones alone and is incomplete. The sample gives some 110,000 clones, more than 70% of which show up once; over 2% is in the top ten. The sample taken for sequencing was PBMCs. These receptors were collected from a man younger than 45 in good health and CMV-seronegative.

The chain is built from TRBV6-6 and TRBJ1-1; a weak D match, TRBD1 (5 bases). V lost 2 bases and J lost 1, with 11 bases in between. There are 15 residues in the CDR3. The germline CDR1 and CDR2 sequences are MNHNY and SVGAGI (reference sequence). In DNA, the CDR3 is TGTGCCAGCAGTTACGGAGGAGGGGCGAACACTGAAGCTTTCTTT. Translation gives CASSYGGGANTEAFF.

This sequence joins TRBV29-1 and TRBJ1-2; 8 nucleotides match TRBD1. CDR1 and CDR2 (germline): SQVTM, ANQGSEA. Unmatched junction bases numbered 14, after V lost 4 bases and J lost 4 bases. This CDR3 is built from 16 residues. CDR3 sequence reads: CSVVRVLDRGGYGYTF. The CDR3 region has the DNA TGCAGCGTTGTTCGGGTACTCGACAGGGGAGGCTATGGCTACACCTTC.

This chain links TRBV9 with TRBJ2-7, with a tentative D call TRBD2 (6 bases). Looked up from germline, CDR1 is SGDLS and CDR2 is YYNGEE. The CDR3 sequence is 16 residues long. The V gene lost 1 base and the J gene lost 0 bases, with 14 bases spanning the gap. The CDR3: CASSVNPDGSSYEQYF. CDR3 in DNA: TGTGCCAGCAGCGTAAACCCCGACGGGAGCTCCTACGAGCAGTACTTC.

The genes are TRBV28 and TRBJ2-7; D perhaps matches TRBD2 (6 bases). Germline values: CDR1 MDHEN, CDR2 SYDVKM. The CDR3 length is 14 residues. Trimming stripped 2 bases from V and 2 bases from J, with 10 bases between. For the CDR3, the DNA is TGTGCCAGCAGTTTAGCGGGACCGACCTACGAGCAGTACTTC. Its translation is CASSLAGPTYEQYF.

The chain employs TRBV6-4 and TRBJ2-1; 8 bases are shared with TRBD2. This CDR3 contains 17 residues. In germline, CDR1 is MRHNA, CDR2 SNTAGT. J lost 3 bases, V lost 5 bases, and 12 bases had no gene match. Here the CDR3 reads CASSTSGSYMGYNEQFF. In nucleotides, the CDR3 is TGTGCCAGCAGTACTAGCGGATCTTATATGGGCTACAATGAGCAGTTCTTC.

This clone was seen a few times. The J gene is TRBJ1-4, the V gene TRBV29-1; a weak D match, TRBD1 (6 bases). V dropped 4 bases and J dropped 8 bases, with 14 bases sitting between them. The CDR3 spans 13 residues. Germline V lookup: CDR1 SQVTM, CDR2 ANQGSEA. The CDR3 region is CSVVMGAGEKLFF. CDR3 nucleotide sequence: TGCAGCGTTGTAATGGGGGCTGGAGAAAAACTGTTTTTT.

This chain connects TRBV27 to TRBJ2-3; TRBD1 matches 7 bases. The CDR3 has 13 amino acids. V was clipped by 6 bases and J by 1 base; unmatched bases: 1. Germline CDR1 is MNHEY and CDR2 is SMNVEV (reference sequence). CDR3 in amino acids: CASRQGGTDTQYF. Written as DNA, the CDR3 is TGTGCCAGCAGGCAGGGGGGCACAGATACGCAGTATTTT.

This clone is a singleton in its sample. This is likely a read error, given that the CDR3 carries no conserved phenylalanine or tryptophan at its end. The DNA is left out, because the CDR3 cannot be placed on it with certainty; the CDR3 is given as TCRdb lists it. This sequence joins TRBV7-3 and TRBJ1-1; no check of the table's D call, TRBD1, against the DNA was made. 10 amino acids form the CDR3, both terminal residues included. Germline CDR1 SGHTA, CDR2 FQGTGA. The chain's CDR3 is CASSIPQGLL.